One and the same sample provided the 8 T cell receptor beta chains below, sequenced in a study of blood T cell repertoires in COVID-19. Using immunoSEQ multiplex PCR, the repertoire was profiled, and TCRdb retains in-frame clones only, with some absent. The sample consists of 200,000 to 250,000 clones, around 81% of them appearing once. The specimen was peripheral blood. These receptors were taken from a woman aged 70-85 years with acute or convalescent COVID-19.

The chain carries TRBV30 and TRBJ2-7; 7 nucleotides line up with TRBD1. With 2 bases clipped from V and 1 base from J, the junction kept 8 bases outside the gene matches. The CDR3 spans 15 residues. CDR1 is GTSNPN, CDR2 SVGIG, per germline (reference sequence). CDR3 coding DNA: TGTGCCTGGAGTTACGGGGACAGATCATCCTACGAGCAGTACTTC. As protein: CAWSYGDRSSYEQYF.

V gene TRBV29-1 combines with J gene TRBJ2-1, with TRBD2 matching 8 bases. The CDR3 has 14 amino acids. The V gene end was trimmed by 6 bases and the J gene end by 5 bases; junction bases not matched to a gene: 9. The germline gives CDR1 SQVTM, CDR2 ANQGSEA. The CDR3, as DNA: TGCAGCGTCCCGACTAGCGATTGGGACAATGAGCAGTTCTTC. Protein product: CSVPTSDWDNEQFF.

V usage is TRBV27 and J usage is TRBJ2-5; no firm D call. The CDR3 is made up of 15 amino acids. Trimming left V 6 bases short and J 4 bases short, with 18 bases between. Germline V lookup: CDR1 MNHEY, CDR2 SMNVEV (reference sequence). CDR3 region: CASRPSLGVPETQYF. The CDR3 DNA reads TGTGCCAGCAGACCCTCTCTGGGCGTTCCAGAGACCCAGTACTTC.

The chain employs TRBV27 and TRBJ1-6; tentative D call: TRBD1 (6 bases). V was trimmed by 0 bases and J by 0 bases, leaving 12 bases between them. The CDR3 is 18 amino acids. Looked up from germline, CDR1 is MNHEY and CDR2 is SMNVEV (reference sequence). The CDR3 region has the DNA TGTGCCAGCAGTTTATCCGCTGGGGGCAGCTCCTATAATTCACCCCTCCACTTT. Translation: CASSLSAGGSSYNSPLHF.

This clone was seen more than once but under ten times. The chain carries TRBV4-1 and TRBJ2-3; D ambiguous. The CDR3 has 16 amino acids. Looked up from germline, CDR1 is MGHRA and CDR2 is YSYEKL. Trimming stripped 6 bases from V and 2 bases from J, with 18 bases between. The CDR3 nucleotides read TGCGCCAGCAGAGAGGCCGGCAGCCCCTTCACAGATACGCAGTATTTT. Translation gives CASREAGSPFTDTQYF.

The rearrangement joins TRBV11-2 to TRBJ2-5, with 7 bases aligning to TRBD2. With 0 bases clipped from V and 3 bases from J, the junction kept 4 bases outside the gene matches. This CDR3 region has 15 residues. Germline-derived CDR1 and CDR2 are SGHAT and FQNNGV. This CDR3 is CASSLDSAGEETQYF. The CDR3 nucleotides read TGTGCCAGCAGCTTAGATTCGGCGGGGGAAGAGACCCAGTACTTC. The variable domain in full, completed from reference TRBV11-2 and TRBJ2-5, reads EAGVAQSPRYKIIEKRQSVAFWCNPISGHATLYWYQQILGQGPKLLIQFQNNGVVDDSQLPKDRFSAERLKGVDSTLKIQPAKLEDSAVYLCASSLDSAGEETQYFGPGTRLLVL.

This clone has more than one count but fewer than ten. The chain has TRBV28 and TRBJ2-1; 10 bases fit TRBD2. Germline V gives CDR1 MDHEN, CDR2 SYDVKM. This CDR3 has 18 amino acids. V shed 3 bases, J shed 6 bases, and the junction held 14 bases outside the gene matches. The CDR3 nucleotides are TGTGCCAGCAGTTTGGGCAATGGAAGCGGGAGGGAAATCAATGAGCAGTTCTTC. It encodes CASSLGNGSGREINEQFF.

The genes are TRBV6-5 and TRBJ2-1; 10 bases are shared with TRBD2. The CDR3 covers 14 residues. J was trimmed by 5 bases and V by 6 bases; bases with no gene match: 4. From germline, CDR1 is MNHEY and CDR2 SVGAGI. The CDR3 loop reads CASRLAGVDNEQFF. The CDR3, as DNA: TGTGCCAGCAGGCTAGCGGGAGTCGACAATGAGCAGTTCTTC.